This T cell receptor (beta chain) was captured in a study of blood T cell repertoires in COVID-19. Trimming removed 5 bases at V and 8 bases at J, with 12 bases between. The CDR3 has 13 amino acids. The germline CDR1 and CDR2 sequences are SEHNR and FQNEAQ (reference sequence). Measured with immunoSEQ multiplex PCR; TCRdb has only the in-frame clones, and not every one. Of under 250,000 clones in the sample, 84% were seen once. V gene TRBV7-9 combines with J gene TRBJ1-4; D perhaps matches TRBD1 (6 bases). The receptor's source is a man between 60 and 75 years old who had recovered from COVID-19. The sequenced material came from PBMCs or T cells enriched from blood (not recorded which). The CDR3 DNA reads as TGTGCCAGCAGCCAGGGGTATTTGGAAAAACTGTTTTTT. It yields the protein CASSQGYLEKLFF.